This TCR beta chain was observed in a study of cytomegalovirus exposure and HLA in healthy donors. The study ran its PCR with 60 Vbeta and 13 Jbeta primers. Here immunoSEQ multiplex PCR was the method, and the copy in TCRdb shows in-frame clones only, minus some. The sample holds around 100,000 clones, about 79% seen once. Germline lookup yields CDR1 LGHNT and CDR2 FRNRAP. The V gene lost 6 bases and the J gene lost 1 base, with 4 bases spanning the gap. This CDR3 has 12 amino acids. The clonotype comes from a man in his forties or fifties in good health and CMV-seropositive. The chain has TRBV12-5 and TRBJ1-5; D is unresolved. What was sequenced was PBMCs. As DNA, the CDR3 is TGTGCTAGTGGGACAAGCAATCAGCCCCAGCATTTT. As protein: CASGTSNQPQHF.